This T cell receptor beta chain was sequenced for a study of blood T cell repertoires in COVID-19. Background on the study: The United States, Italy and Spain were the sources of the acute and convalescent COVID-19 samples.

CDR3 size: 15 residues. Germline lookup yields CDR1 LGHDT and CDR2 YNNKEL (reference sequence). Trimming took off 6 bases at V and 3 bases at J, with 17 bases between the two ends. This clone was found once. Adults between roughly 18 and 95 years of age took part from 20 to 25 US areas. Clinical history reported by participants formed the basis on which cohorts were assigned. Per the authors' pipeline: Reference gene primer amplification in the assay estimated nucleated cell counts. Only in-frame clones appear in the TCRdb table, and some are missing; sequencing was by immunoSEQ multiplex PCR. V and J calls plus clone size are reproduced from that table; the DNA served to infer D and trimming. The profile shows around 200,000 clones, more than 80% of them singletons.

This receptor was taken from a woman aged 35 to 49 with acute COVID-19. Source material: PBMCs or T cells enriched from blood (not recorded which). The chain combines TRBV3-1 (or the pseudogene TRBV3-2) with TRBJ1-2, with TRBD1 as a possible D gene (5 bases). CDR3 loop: CASSPRTPPDYGYTF. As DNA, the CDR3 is TGTGCCAGCAGTCCAAGGACACCCCCAGACTATGGCTACACCTTC.